The next 23 T cell receptor beta chains were all read from a single sample in a study of T-cell reconstitution after alpha-beta-depleted transplantation in children. Construction of the TCRbeta library involved unique molecular identifiers. Each CDR3 protein is one row after TCRdb ran MiXCR on the PCR reads. Of roughly 200,000 distinct CDR3 sequences listed, about 8.7% are singletons. The sample here was PBMCs, mostly from graft donor cells, taken 360 days after TCRalphabeta/CD19-depleted stem cell transplant. The receptors stem from a male patient aged 2-15 years who had a stem cell transplant for acute myeloid leukemia, so the T cells may come from the graft donor.

The chain uses TRBV6-2 or TRBV6-3 and TRBJ2-2, with D unclear. V dropped 4 bases and J dropped 7 bases, with 4 bases sitting between them. Germline V gene data show CDR1 as MNHEY and CDR2 as SVGEGT. This CDR3 comprises 11 residues. CDR3 region: CASSWGGELFF. CDR3 coding DNA: TGTGCCAGCAGTTGGGGCGGGGAGCTGTTTTTT.

The gene calls are TRBV5-1 and TRBJ2-7, with 11 positions matching TRBD2. From germline, CDR1 is SGHRS and CDR2 YFSETQ. Losses at the gene ends were 2 bases for V and 2 bases for J; bases not matched to a gene: 12. The CDR3 totals 18 residues. The CDR3 DNA follows: TGCGCCAGCAGCTTTCAACCTGGAACTAGCGGGGGCCCCTACGAGCAGTACTTC. It encodes CASSFQPGTSGGPYEQYF.

This chain connects TRBV7-9 to TRBJ2-1, with D tentatively TRBD1 or TRBD2 (6 bases each). This CDR3 spans 14 amino acids. The V end was cut by 2 bases, the J end by 8 bases, with 13 bases between. Germline V gene lookup returns CDR1 SEHNR and CDR2 FQNEAQ (reference sequence). The CDR3 sequence: CASSLKGEAHEQFF. CDR3 coding DNA: TGTGCCAGCAGCTTAAAGGGGGAGGCCCATGAGCAGTTCTTC.

This clonotype was counted between two and nine times. The chain uses TRBV29-1 and TRBJ2-2; perhaps TRBD2 as D (7 bases). V lost 4 bases and J lost 7, with 13 bases in between. This CDR3 has 13 residues. Germline V gene lookup returns CDR1 SQVTM and CDR2 ANQGSEA. The CDR3 sequence is CSVVGGAFGELFF. The CDR3 DNA is TGCAGCGTTGTGGGGGGGGCTTTCGGGGAGCTGTTTTTT.

This clonotype was observed many times. The chain combines TRBV2 with TRBJ2-3; no clear D gene. Germline lookup yields CDR1 SNHLY and CDR2 FYNNEI. V gave up 0 bases and J gave up 0 bases, with 10 bases separating them. The CDR3 consists of 16 residues. The CDR3 DNA sequence: TGTGCCAGCAGTGAAGCTCCTTCAACTAGCACAGATACGCAGTATTTT. Its protein product is CASSEAPSTSTDTQYF. Full variable domain (remainder filled in from reference TRBV2 and TRBJ2-3): EPEVTQTPSHQVTQMGQEVILRCVPISNHLYFYWYRQILGQKVEFLVSFYNNEISEKSEIFDDQFSVERPDGSNFTLKIRSTKLEDSAMYFCASSEAPSTSTDTQYFGPGTRLTVL.

The CDR3 DNA reads as TGCAGCGTTGAGAACAGCCCTTACGAGCAGTACTTC. As protein: CSVENSPYEQYF. V is TRBV29-1 and J is TRBJ2-7; D remains unclear. Germline CDR1 SQVTM, CDR2 ANQGSEA. The CDR3 runs to 12 residues. V shed 3 bases and J shed 4 bases, with 10 bases lying between them.

This clonotype has at least ten counts. The genes are TRBV7-9 and TRBJ1-6; the D is unclear. Trimming pared 5 bases from V and 0 bases from J, leaving 11 bases between. Per germline, CDR1 SEHNR and CDR2 FQNEAQ (reference sequence). This CDR3 contains 16 residues. CDR3 loop: CASSLIRSSYNSPLHF. As DNA, the CDR3 is TGTGCCAGCAGCCTCATCAGGAGCTCCTATAATTCACCCCTCCACTTT.

Ten or more counts support this clonotype. The chain recombines TRBV5-1 with TRBJ2-3; TRBD1 might be the D (6 bases). The CDR3 is made up of 16 amino acids. In germline, CDR1 is SGHRS, CDR2 YFSETQ. Deletions cut 5 bases from V and 4 bases from J, with 20 bases between. The CDR3 sequence is CASRPTGLNIADTQYF. The CDR3, as DNA: TGCGCCAGCAGGCCTACAGGGCTAAACATCGCAGATACGCAGTATTTT.

The sample holds a few counts of this clonotype. This chain links TRBV12-5 with TRBJ2-2; tentative D call: TRBD2 (6 bases). This CDR3 comprises 17 residues. V lost 3 bases to trimming and J lost 6 bases, with 20 bases between them. Germline-derived CDR1 and CDR2 are LGHNT and FRNRAP. The CDR3 here is CASGFRPSGRWAGELFF. The CDR3 DNA sequence: TGTGCTAGTGGTTTCCGGCCAAGTGGGAGGTGGGCCGGGGAGCTGTTTTTT.

This clonotype was detected many times. The chain uses TRBV12-3 or TRBV12-4 and TRBJ2-1, with 9 bases identical to TRBD2. CDR3 length equals 13 residues. The J segment lost 10 bases and the V segment lost 4 bases, leaving 5 bases of the junction unmatched. The CDR3 DNA follows: TGTGCCAGCAGTTCCCTAGCGGGGATCGAGCAGTTCTTC. Protein product: CASSSLAGIEQFF.

The rearrangement links TRBV14 to TRBJ2-2, with no clear D. The CDR3 length is 15 residues. Trimming cost V 4 bases and J 6 bases, with 15 bases left between them. Per germline, CDR1 SGHDN and CDR2 FVKESK. CDR3 DNA: TGTGCCAGCAGCCCTCTAAGTACTGGCGCCGGGGAGCTGTTTTTT. This gives the protein CASSPLSTGAGELFF.

This chain connects TRBV14 to TRBJ2-7, with 10 nucleotides matching TRBD2. With V trimmed by 3 bases and J by 3 bases, 11 bases remained unmatched. The CDR3 totals 17 residues. Germline CDR1 is SGHDN and CDR2 is FVKESK. CDR3 nucleotides: TGTGCCAGCAGCCAGACGCCTCTAGCGGGAGCGGACTACGAGCAGTACTTC. Translated, it gives CASSQTPLAGADYEQYF.

Only a few counts were recorded for this clonotype. The chain employs TRBV12-5 and TRBJ1-6; D uncertain. The CDR3 extends over 15 amino acids. Germline V gives CDR1 LGHNT, CDR2 FRNRAP. V dropped 3 bases and J dropped 9 bases, with 15 bases sitting between them. The CDR3 protein is CASGFSRAARSPLHF. CDR3 DNA sequence: TGTGCTAGTGGTTTTTCAAGAGCTGCTCGTTCACCCCTCCACTTT.

This clonotype came up a few times. The gene calls are TRBV10-1 and TRBJ2-3; 13 bases agree with TRBD2. This CDR3 spans 17 amino acids. Trimming took 5 bases from V and 0 from J; bases not matched to a gene: 5. Germline CDR1 reads WNHNN; CDR2 reads SYGVQD (reference sequence). The CDR3 loop is CASSKTSGGPSTDTQYF. Here the CDR3 DNA reads TGCGCCAGCAGTAAGACTAGCGGGGGGCCAAGCACAGATACGCAGTATTTT.

This clonotype has a count of ten or more. This sequence joins TRBV25-1 and TRBJ1-2; no clear D gene. Trimming took 6 bases from V and 2 from J, leaving 7 bases between them. This CDR3 has 12 residues. CDR1 is MGHDK and CDR2 is SYGVNS in the germline V gene. This CDR3 is CASRGGNYGYTF. The CDR3 DNA reads as TGTGCCAGCAGGGGAGGGAACTATGGCTACACCTTC.

This clonotype was seen a handful of times. The chain links TRBV11-1 to TRBJ1-2, with unresolved D. This CDR3 region has 14 residues. The V gene's germline CDR1 is SGHAT and CDR2 FQDESV (reference sequence). V was pared by 0 bases and J by 6 bases, with 11 bases between. CDR3 sequence: CASSLAGSVNGYTF. In DNA form, the CDR3 reads TGTGCCAGCAGCTTAGCTGGCTCCGTCAATGGCTACACCTTC.

In this sample, this clonotype turned up a few times. The chain joins TRBV29-1 to TRBJ2-3, with TRBD2 matching over 7 bases. Per germline, CDR1 SQVTM and CDR2 ANQGSEA. V dropped 7 bases and J dropped 4; count of bases not matched to a gene: 8. The CDR3 is 13 residues long. The CDR3 region is CSARGVGADTQYF. As DNA, the CDR3 is TGCAGCGCCCGGGGGGTAGGGGCAGATACGCAGTATTTT.

In its sample, this clonotype was seen many times. The V gene is TRBV7-3, the J gene TRBJ2-1; 7 bases are shared with TRBD2. V trimming: 3 bases; J trimming: 3 bases; junction bases outside the gene matches: 5. The CDR3 has 15 amino acids. Looked up from germline, CDR1 is SGHTA and CDR2 is FQGTGA. The CDR3 sequence: CASSLGGRHYNEQFF. The DNA for the CDR3 is TGTGCCAGCAGCTTGGGCGGGAGACACTACAATGAGCAGTTCTTC.

This clonotype was seen a handful of times. The chain is built from TRBV5-5 and TRBJ2-7; D is unresolved. Germline V gene lookup returns CDR1 SGHKS and CDR2 YYEKEE (reference sequence). The CDR3 length is 12 residues. Trimming removed 1 base from V and 3 bases from J, with 5 bases in between. The CDR3 DNA follows: TGTGCCAGCAGCTTGTCCCGCTACGAGCAGTACGTC. Translating gives CASSLSRYEQYV.

This clonotype was counted at least ten times. V usage is TRBV9 and J usage is TRBJ2-7; 7 positions agree with TRBD1. The CDR3 is 13 amino acids. CDR1 and CDR2 (germline): SGDLS, YYNGEE. V shed 4 bases and J 3 bases; nucleotides not matched to a gene: 4. For the CDR3, the DNA is TGTGCCAGCAGCACCCGGACAGGCTACGAGCAGTACTTC. It codes for CASSTRTGYEQYF.

This clonotype was counted between two and nine times. This rearrangement joins TRBV12-3 or TRBV12-4 to TRBJ2-5; a weak D match, TRBD2 (5 bases). The CDR3 consists of 15 residues. V was pared by 5 bases and J by 1 base, with 14 bases between. CDR3 protein: CASSTTSGSQETQYF. CDR3 coding DNA: TGTGCCAGCAGTACAACAAGCGGCAGCCAAGAGACCCAGTACTTC.

This clonotype turned up a few times. The rearrangement joins TRBV12-3 or TRBV12-4 to TRBJ2-1; tentative D call: TRBD2 (6 bases). Trimming removed 2 bases from V and 0 bases from J, with 11 bases in between. The CDR3 covers 16 residues. CDR3 amino acids: CASSLRGLPSYNEQFF. The CDR3, as DNA: TGTGCCAGCAGTTTACGGGGACTTCCCTCCTACAATGAGCAGTTCTTC.

The CDR3 reads CASSLWGRTGGLYEQYV. CDR3 in DNA: TGTGCCAGCAGCTTATGGGGGAGGACAGGGGGCCTCTACGAGCAGTACGTC. V gene TRBV11-3 combines with J gene TRBJ2-7; TRBD1 agrees at 11 bases. This CDR3 contains 17 residues. Germline V gene data show CDR1 as SGHNT and CDR2 as YENEEA. V was clipped by 2 bases and J by 3 bases; unmatched bases: 9.